The entry below gives a single TCR beta chain sequence along with its context. Antigen unknown. Germline CDR1 and CDR2: SEHNR and FQNEAQ (reference sequence). This CDR3 comprises 14 residues. V lost 2 bases to trimming and J lost 5 bases, with 12 bases between them. The record originates from a study of T cell repertoires in cytomegalovirus infection. As for the study in general: Both CMV infection and a matching HLA type were indicated by public TCR beta signatures.

From the reads, TCRdb called clonotypes with MiXCR, one entry per CDR3 protein. The repertoire consists of 680,000 or so distinct CDR3 sequences, with 35% occurring once and the leading ten covering around 2.6%. Study-level results: Ex vivo, HLA-C-restricted CMV-specific TCR beta clonotypes prevailed over the rest of the response.

What was sequenced was PBMCs. This clonotype was sampled from a human donor in good health (CMV status not recorded). Some clones in this sample may be carry-over from other donors' samples. The V call is TRBV7-9, the J call TRBJ1-2; weak D call: TRBD1 (5 bases). CDR3 loop: CASSLSGGEYGYTF. In nucleotides, the CDR3 is TGTGCCAGCAGCTTAAGCGGGGGAGAGTATGGCTACACCTTC.